The rows below give T cell receptor beta chains drawn from one sample of a study of T-cell memory formation after mild COVID-19. TCRdb analysed the 5' RACE reads with MiXCR anew, one entry per CDR3 protein. The table records around 250,000 distinct CDR3 sequences, 8% to 9.5% of them present only once. The source material was PBMCs or a T cell subset sorted from them (not recorded which). These receptor sequences come from a man between 18 and 29 years old who had mild COVID-19 (a few samples of this study predate the infection). Cell type and time point are not known. Each CDR3 is given with its conserved first and last residue. D genes are given only for firm matches.

d_call v_call cdr3_aa
- TRBV9 CASSKRTGNTEAFF
- TRBV12-3/TRBV12-4 CASSPQGRELFF
- TRBV10-3 CAIGGGSLNSGNTIYF
- TRBV27 CASSLSITGNTIYF
TRBD2 TRBV2 CASLAGVSTDTQYF
- TRBV7-6 CASSLGVAGEEKLFF
- TRBV20-1 CSAPWQGTYTGELFF
- TRBV20-1 CSASLINTGELFF
TRBD1 TRBV5-7 CASSDRVSNTEAFF
- TRBV3-1 CASSLRGRSSNYGYTF
- TRBV9 CASSYEGHQNTEAFF
TRBD1 TRBV7-9 CASSFEGANTIYF
TRBD1 TRBV5-1 CASKGGLGGETQYF
- TRBV7-9 CASSFGEYGYTF
- TRBV5-8 CASSWAGLVGYEQYF
TRBD1 TRBV29-1 CSVDMGQGAEKLFF
- TRBV5-1 CASSLRGATYNEQFF
TRBD2 TRBV5-1 CASSLASTSDTGELFF